This record concerns one T cell receptor (beta chain) sequence. The entry originates in a study of technical replicates of blood from several donors. The CDR3 loop spans 13 amino acids. With 8 bases clipped from V and 2 bases from J, the junction kept 5 bases outside the gene matches. The germline V gene has CDR1 MNHEY and CDR2 SVGAGI. Clones were read by immunoSEQ multiplex PCR, and TCRdb kept only the in-frame ones, dropping some. The table shows 7,500 to 9,500 clones, with roughly 88% occurring only once. The clonotype originates from a human donor in good health. This chain joins TRBV6-5 and TRBJ1-1; 7 nucleotides align to TRBD1. The sample taken for sequencing was PBMCs. The CDR3 DNA reads as TGTGCCAGCTCAGGACAGGTAAACACTGAAGCTTTCTTT. It yields the protein CASSGQVNTEAFF.